The clone carrying this T cell receptor (beta chain) was counted a few times. Its antigen is as yet unknown. Looked up from germline, CDR1 is LGHNA and CDR2 is YSLEER. V trimming: 0 bases; J trimming: 3 bases; junction bases outside the gene matches: 1. This CDR3 comprises 15 residues. Conversion of TCR transcripts into cDNA relied on 5'RACE template switching, which added a universal primer site and UMIs. MiXCR, applied by TCRdb to the 5' RACE reads, yields one record per CDR3 protein. The profile shows some 300,000 distinct CDR3 sequences, roughly 3.5% of them singletons. The data are from a study of T cells after yellow fever vaccination. For the study at large: Preparation used SMART-Seq v4 Ultra Low Input for the low-cell-number fractions.

General observations from the study: Post-booster reappearance was seen for most primary-vaccination clones (just over 95% CD4, roughly 91% CD8).

The receptor was derived from a man younger than 35 who received the YFV17D yellow fever vaccine. This material consisted of PBMCs, taken on the day of the yellow fever booster vaccination. The chain recombines TRBV4-3 with TRBJ1-2, with 10 bases matching TRBD1. CDR3 bases: TGCGCCAGCAGCCAAGAGGACAGGGGGGACTATGGCTACACCTTC. This gives the protein CASSQEDRGDYGYTF.